A selection of T cell receptor beta chains follows, all from one sample in a study of cytomegalovirus exposure and HLA in healthy donors. TCRdb's table, derived via immunoSEQ multiplex PCR, lists solely in-frame clones and lacks some. The sample lists roughly 47,000 clones, roughly 93% seen once, with less than 2.5% in the top ten. Sequencing was carried out using PBMCs. Receptors were obtained from a woman under 30 in good health and CMV-seronegative. The CDR3 runs from the conserved cysteine through the conserved F or W. A D gene is named only where the DNA matches it firmly.

j_gene: TRBJ1-5
d_gene: TRBD1
v_gene: TRBV28
CDR3aa: CASGIQGSNQPQHF

j_gene: TRBJ1-5
d_gene: TRBD1
v_gene: TRBV18
CDR3aa: CASSSTGGEDQPQHF

j_gene: TRBJ1-2
d_gene: TRBD1
v_gene: TRBV4-1
CDR3aa: CASSGGTGRFSGYTF

j_gene: TRBJ2-3
d_gene: TRBD2
v_gene: TRBV11-2
CDR3aa: CASSLVGEASGVTDTQYF

j_gene: TRBJ1-1
d_gene: TRBD1
v_gene: TRBV4-1
CDR3aa: CASSQDSAYRGTEAFF

j_gene: TRBJ2-4
d_gene: TRBD1
v_gene: TRBV4-2
CDR3aa: CASSQGTGDIQYF

j_gene: TRBJ2-7
d_gene: TRBD1
v_gene: TRBV28
CDR3aa: CASIQGSSYEQYF

j_gene: TRBJ2-7
d_gene: TRBD2
v_gene: TRBV28
CDR3aa: CASSYLSGASYEQYF

j_gene: TRBJ2-3
d_gene: TRBD2
v_gene: TRBV6-4
CDR3aa: CASSEKGRATDTQYF

j_gene: TRBJ1-3
d_gene: -
v_gene: TRBV21-1
CDR3aa: CASSDNRGLRGNTIYF

j_gene: TRBJ1-5
d_gene: -
v_gene: TRBV5-8
CDR3aa: CASSGSTHSNQPQHF

j_gene: TRBJ2-1
d_gene: TRBD1
v_gene: TRBV14
CDR3aa: CASSRMGQGASDEQFF

j_gene: TRBJ1-1
d_gene: -
v_gene: TRBV15
CDR3aa: CATSRGGGGARGTEAFF

j_gene: TRBJ1-1
d_gene: -
v_gene: TRBV7-2
CDR3aa: CASSLVGGAEAFF

j_gene: TRBJ2-1
d_gene: -
v_gene: TRBV2
CDR3aa: CASSGASYNEQFF

j_gene: TRBJ1-6
d_gene: -
v_gene: TRBV27
CDR3aa: CASSFNRALNSPLHF

j_gene: TRBJ2-1
d_gene: TRBD2
v_gene: TRBV28
CDR3aa: CASTSTSGASYNEQFF

j_gene: TRBJ1-1
d_gene: -
v_gene: TRBV6-6
CDR3aa: CASSGRGIDTEAFF

j_gene: TRBJ1-5
d_gene: -
v_gene: TRBV30
CDR3aa: CAWTGDSNQPQHF

j_gene: TRBJ1-2
d_gene: -
v_gene: TRBV2
CDR3aa: CASSKGDIANYGYTF

j_gene: TRBJ2-3
d_gene: TRBD2
v_gene: TRBV19
CDR3aa: CASSIRSGGAADTQYF

j_gene: TRBJ2-7
d_gene: -
v_gene: TRBV27
CDR3aa: CASSLSGPYEQYF

j_gene: TRBJ2-5
d_gene: -
v_gene: TRBV5-1
CDR3aa: CASSLNREETQYF

j_gene: TRBJ2-7
d_gene: -
v_gene: TRBV7-9
CDR3aa: CGGGPHYEQYF

j_gene: TRBJ2-1
d_gene: -
v_gene: TRBV28
CDR3aa: CASSQNNEQFF

j_gene: TRBJ2-5
d_gene: TRBD2
v_gene: TRBV7-6
CDR3aa: CASSFRTSTETQYF

j_gene: TRBJ2-1
d_gene: -
v_gene: TRBV19
CDR3aa: CASSTLGPGAYNEQFF

j_gene: TRBJ2-3
d_gene: TRBD2
v_gene: TRBV2
CDR3aa: CASSGGSGVLRDF

j_gene: TRBJ2-7
d_gene: TRBD1
v_gene: TRBV9
CDR3aa: CASSAGTGSGEQYF

j_gene: TRBJ1-1
d_gene: -
v_gene: TRBV19
CDR3aa: CASNSMAEAFF

j_gene: TRBJ2-7
d_gene: -
v_gene: TRBV5-1
CDR3aa: CASSLALGLGDEQYF

j_gene: TRBJ2-7
d_gene: -
v_gene: TRBV2
CDR3aa: CASSDTLSYEQYF

j_gene: TRBJ2-7
d_gene: TRBD2
v_gene: TRBV9
CDR3aa: CASSVAGRASGSDEQYF

j_gene: TRBJ2-2
d_gene: -
v_gene: TRBV5-8
CDR3aa: CASSLTGRNTGELFF

j_gene: TRBJ1-2
d_gene: TRBD1
v_gene: TRBV28
CDR3aa: CASSNGQGAYGYTF

j_gene: TRBJ2-2
d_gene: TRBD2
v_gene: TRBV7-3
CDR3aa: CASSSRLAESTGELFF

j_gene: TRBJ1-6
d_gene: TRBD1
v_gene: TRBV11-2
CDR3aa: CASSLGGGQRYSPLHF

j_gene: TRBJ1-2
d_gene: TRBD1
v_gene: TRBV6-1
CDR3aa: CASSATGGQGYGYTF

j_gene: TRBJ2-7
d_gene: TRBD1
v_gene: TRBV7-6
CDR3aa: CASSLDSSRDRGSAEQYF

j_gene: TRBJ1-1
d_gene: -
v_gene: TRBV5-5
CDR3aa: CASSPGVNTEAFF

j_gene: TRBJ2-1
d_gene: TRBD2
v_gene: TRBV28
CDR3aa: CASNIFPGGTGIDEQFF

j_gene: TRBJ1-2
d_gene: -
v_gene: TRBV4-1
CDR3aa: CASSQDETKNYGYTF